The 3 T cell receptor beta chains given below trace back to one sample, sequenced in a study of blood T cells in healthy people across ages. The authors ran a second PCR of 7 to 11 cycles using a sample-barcoded 5' primer and a J-beta primer mix. TCRdb re-analysed the 5' RACE reads in MiXCR, keeping a single row per CDR3 protein. The table shows about 730,000 distinct CDR3 sequences, with roughly 44% occurring only once. The sequenced sample was blood. The receptors come from a woman aged 60 to 75 in good health.

The chain combines TRBV28 with TRBJ2-1; a weak D match, TRBD1 (5 bases). Germline V gene data show CDR1 as MDHEN and CDR2 as SYDVKM. This CDR3 spans 15 amino acids. V gave up 7 bases and J gave up 3 bases, with 16 bases separating them. CDR3 nucleotides: TGTGCCAGCAATAACTGGGGCAGTCTCTACAATGAGCAGTTCTTC. This sequence encodes CASNNWGSLYNEQFF.

The genes are TRBV7-3 and TRBJ2-1; D gene unclear. Germline V gene data show CDR1 as SGHTA and CDR2 as FQGTGA. V lost 5 bases and J 4 bases, leaving 15 bases between the germline ends. CDR3 length equals 15 residues. DNA for the CDR3: TGTGCCAGCAGCGTCGGCGCCTCTGCTTACAATGAGCAGTTCTTC. It encodes CASSVGASAYNEQFF.

In this sample, this clonotype turned up once. The chain employs TRBV20-1 and TRBJ1-2; TRBD1 matches at 11 bases. The germline CDR1 and CDR2 sequences are DFQATT and SNEGSKA (reference sequence). Trimming took 5 bases from V and 3 from J; bases not matched to a gene: 11. This CDR3 comprises 16 residues. Here the CDR3 reads CSASRFGQGADYGYTF. The CDR3 DNA is TGCAGTGCTTCACGGTTTGGACAGGGGGCCGACTATGGCTACACCTTC.